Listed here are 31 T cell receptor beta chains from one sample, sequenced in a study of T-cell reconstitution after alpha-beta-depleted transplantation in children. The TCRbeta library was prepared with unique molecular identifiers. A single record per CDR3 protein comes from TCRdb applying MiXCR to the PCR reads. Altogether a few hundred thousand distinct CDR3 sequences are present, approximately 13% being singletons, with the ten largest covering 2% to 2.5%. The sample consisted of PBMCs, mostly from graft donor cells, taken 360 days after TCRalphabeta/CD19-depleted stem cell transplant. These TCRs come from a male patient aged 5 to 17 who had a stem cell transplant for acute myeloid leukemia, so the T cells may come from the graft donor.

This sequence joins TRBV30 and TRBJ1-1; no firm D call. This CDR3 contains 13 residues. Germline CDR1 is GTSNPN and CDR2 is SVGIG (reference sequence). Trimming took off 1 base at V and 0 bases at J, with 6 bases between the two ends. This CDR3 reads CAWSASLNTEAFF. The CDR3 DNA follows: TGTGCCTGGAGTGCCTCGTTGAACACTGAAGCTTTCTTT.

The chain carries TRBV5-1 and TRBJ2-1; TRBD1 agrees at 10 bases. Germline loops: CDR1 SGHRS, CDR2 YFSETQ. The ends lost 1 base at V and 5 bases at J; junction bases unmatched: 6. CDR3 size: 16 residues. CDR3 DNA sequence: TGCGCCAGCAGCTTGAACCCGGACAGGGGGAACAATGAGCAGTTCTTC. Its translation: CASSLNPDRGNNEQFF.

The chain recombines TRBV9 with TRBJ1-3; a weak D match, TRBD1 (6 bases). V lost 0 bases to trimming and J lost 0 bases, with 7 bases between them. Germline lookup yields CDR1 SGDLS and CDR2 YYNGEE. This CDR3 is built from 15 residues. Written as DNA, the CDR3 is TGTGCCAGCAGCGTAGCAGGGGTCTCTGGAAACACCATATATTTT. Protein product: CASSVAGVSGNTIYF.

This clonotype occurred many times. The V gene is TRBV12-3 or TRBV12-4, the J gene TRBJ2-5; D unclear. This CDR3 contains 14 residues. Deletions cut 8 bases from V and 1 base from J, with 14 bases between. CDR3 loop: CASGIDGGQETQYF. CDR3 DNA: TGTGCCAGCGGGATCGACGGTGGCCAAGAGACCCAGTACTTC.

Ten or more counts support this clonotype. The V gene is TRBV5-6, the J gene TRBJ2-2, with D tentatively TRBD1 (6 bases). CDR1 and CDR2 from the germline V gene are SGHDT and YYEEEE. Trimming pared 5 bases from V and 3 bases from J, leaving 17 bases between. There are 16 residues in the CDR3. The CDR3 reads CASRSGPPGDTGELFF. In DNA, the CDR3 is TGTGCCAGCAGGTCGGGTCCACCAGGGGACACCGGGGAGCTGTTTTTT. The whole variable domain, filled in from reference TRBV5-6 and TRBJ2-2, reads DAGVTQSPTHLIKTRGQQVTLRCSPKSGHDTVSWYQQALGQGPQFIFQYYEEEERQRGNFPDRFSGHQFPNYSSELNVNALLLGDSALYLCASRSGPPGDTGELFFGEGSRLTVL.

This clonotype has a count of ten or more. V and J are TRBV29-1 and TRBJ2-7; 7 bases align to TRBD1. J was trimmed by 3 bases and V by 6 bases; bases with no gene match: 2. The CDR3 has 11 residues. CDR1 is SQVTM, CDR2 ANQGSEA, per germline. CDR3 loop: CSVHRGYEQYF. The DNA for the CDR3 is TGCAGCGTCCACAGGGGCTACGAGCAGTACTTC.

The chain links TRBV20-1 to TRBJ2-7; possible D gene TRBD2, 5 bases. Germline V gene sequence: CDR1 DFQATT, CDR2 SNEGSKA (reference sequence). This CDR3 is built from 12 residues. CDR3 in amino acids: CSLGGQPYEQYF. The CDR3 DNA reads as TGCAGCCTCGGCGGGCAACCCTACGAGCAGTACTTC.

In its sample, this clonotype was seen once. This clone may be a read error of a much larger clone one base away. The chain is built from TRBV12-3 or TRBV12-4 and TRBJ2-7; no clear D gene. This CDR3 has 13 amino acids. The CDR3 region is CVSSLVSGYEQYF. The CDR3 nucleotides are TGTGTCAGCAGTTTAGTTTCGGGCTACGAGCAGTACTTC.

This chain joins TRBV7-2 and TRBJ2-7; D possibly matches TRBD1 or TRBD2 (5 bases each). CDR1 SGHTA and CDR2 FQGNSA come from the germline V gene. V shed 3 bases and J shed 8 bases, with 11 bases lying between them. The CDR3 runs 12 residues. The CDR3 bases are TGTGCCAGCAGCTTCGGGACGATTCAGCAGTACTTC. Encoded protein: CASSFGTIQQYF.

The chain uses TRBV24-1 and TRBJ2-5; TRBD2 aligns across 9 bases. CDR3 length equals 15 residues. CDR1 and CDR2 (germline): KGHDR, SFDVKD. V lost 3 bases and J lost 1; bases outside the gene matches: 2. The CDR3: CATSDAGGPQETQYF. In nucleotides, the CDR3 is TGTGCCACCAGTGATGCGGGAGGGCCCCAAGAGACCCAGTACTTC.

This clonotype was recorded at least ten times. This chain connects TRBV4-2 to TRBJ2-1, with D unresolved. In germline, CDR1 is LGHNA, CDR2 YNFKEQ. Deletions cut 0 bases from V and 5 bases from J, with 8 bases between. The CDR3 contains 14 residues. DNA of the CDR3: TGTGCCAGCAGCCAAGAATCTGAGAACAATGAGCAGTTCTTC. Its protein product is CASSQESENNEQFF.

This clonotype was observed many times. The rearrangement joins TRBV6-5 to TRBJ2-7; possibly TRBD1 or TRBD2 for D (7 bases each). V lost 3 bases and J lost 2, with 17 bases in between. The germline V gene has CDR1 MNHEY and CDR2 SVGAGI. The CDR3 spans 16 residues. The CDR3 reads CASSYKTGRVTYEQYF. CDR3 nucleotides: TGTGCCAGCAGTTATAAGACAGGGAGGGTGACCTACGAGCAGTACTTC.

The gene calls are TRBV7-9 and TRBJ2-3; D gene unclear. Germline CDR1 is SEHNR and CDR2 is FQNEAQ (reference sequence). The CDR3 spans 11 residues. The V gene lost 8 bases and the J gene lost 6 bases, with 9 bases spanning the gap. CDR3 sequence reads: CASPIGDTQYF. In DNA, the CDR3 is TGTGCCAGCCCGATTGGGGATACGCAGTATTTT. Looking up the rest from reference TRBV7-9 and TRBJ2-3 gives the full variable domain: DTGVSQNPRHKITKRGQNVTFRCDPISEHNRLYWYRQTLGQGPEFLTYFQNEAQLEKSRLLSDRFSAERPKGSFSTLEIQRTEQGDSAMYLCASPIGDTQYFGPGTRLTVL.

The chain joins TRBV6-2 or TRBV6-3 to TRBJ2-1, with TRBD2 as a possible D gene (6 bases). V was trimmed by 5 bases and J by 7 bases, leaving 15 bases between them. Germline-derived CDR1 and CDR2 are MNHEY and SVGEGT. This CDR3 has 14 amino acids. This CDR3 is CASSRTGVQNEQFF. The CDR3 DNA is TGTGCCAGCAGTAGAACGGGAGTACAGAATGAGCAGTTCTTC.

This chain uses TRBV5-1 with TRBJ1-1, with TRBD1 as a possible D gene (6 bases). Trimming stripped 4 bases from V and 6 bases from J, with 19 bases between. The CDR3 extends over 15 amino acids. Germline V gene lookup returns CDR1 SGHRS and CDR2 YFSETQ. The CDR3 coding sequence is TGCGCCAGCAGCCGCCTCGCGGACAGCCCGTCTGAAGCTTTCTTT. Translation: CASSRLADSPSEAFF. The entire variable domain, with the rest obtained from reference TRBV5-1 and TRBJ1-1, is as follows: KAGVTQTPRYLIKTRGQQVTLSCSPISGHRSVSWYQQTPGQGLQFLFEYFSETQRNKGNFPGRFSGRQFSNSRSEMNVSTLELGDSALYLCASSRLADSPSEAFFGQGTRLTVV.

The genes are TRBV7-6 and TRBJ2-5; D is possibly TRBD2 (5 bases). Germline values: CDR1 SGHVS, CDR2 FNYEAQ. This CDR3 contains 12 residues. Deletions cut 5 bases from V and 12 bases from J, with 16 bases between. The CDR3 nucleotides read TGTGCCAGCAGCCATCACGAGGGCCAGGAGTACTTC. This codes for CASSHHEGQEYF.

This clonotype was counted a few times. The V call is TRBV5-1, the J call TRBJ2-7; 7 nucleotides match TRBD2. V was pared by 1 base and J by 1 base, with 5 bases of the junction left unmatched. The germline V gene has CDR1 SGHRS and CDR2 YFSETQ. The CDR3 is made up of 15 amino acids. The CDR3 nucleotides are TGCGCCAGCAGCTTGACCCTAGCGGTTTCCTACGAGCAGTACTTC. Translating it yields CASSLTLAVSYEQYF.

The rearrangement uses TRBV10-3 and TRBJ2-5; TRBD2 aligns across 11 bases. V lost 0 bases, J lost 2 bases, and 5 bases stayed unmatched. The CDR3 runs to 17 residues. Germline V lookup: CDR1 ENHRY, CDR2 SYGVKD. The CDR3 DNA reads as TGTGCCATCAGTGAGTCCAGGGGACTAGCGGTACAAGAGACCCAGTACTTC. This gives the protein CAISESRGLAVQETQYF.

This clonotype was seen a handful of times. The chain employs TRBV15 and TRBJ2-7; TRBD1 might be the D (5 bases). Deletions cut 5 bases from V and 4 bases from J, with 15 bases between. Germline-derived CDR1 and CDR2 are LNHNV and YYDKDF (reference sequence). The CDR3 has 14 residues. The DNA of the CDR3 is TGTGCCACCAGCGAAGCCAAGGGGCTGTACGAGCAGTACTTC. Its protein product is CATSEAKGLYEQYF.

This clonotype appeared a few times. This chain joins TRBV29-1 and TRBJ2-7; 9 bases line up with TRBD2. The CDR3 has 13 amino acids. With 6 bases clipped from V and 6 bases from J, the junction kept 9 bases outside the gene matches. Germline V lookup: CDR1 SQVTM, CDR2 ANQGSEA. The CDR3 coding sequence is TGCAGCGTCGCCGGGACTAGCAGGCCCGAGCAGTACTTC. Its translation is CSVAGTSRPEQYF.

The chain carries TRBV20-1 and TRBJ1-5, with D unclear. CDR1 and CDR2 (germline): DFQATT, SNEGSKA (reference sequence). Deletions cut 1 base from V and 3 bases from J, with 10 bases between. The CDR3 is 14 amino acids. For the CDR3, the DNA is TGCAGTGCTAGAGGTTCTGTTTTCAATCAGCCCCAGCATTTT. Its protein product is CSARGSVFNQPQHF.

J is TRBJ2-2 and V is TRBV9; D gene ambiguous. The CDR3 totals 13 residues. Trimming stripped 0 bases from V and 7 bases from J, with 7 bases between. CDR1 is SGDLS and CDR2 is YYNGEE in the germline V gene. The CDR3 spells CASSVAASGELFF. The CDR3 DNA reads TGTGCCAGCAGCGTAGCCGCTAGCGGGGAGCTGTTTTTT.

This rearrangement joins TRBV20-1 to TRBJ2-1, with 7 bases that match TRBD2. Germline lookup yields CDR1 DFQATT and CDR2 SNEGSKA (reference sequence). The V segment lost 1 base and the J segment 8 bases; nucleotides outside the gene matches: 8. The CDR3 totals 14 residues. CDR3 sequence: CSARGGRGGDEQFF. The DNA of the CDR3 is TGCAGTGCTAGAGGTGGTCGGGGAGGGGATGAGCAGTTCTTC.

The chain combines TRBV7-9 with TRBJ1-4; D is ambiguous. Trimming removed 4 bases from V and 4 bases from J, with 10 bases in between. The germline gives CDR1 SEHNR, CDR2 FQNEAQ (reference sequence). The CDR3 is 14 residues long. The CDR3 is CASSYSLINEKLFF. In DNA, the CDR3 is TGTGCCAGCAGCTACAGCTTGATTAATGAAAAACTGTTTTTT.

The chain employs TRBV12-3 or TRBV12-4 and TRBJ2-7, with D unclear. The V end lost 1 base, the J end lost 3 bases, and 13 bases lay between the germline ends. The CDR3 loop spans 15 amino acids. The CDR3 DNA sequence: TGTGCCAGCAGTTTAGGTTGGCCGAAAGTCTACGAGCAGTACTTC. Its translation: CASSLGWPKVYEQYF.

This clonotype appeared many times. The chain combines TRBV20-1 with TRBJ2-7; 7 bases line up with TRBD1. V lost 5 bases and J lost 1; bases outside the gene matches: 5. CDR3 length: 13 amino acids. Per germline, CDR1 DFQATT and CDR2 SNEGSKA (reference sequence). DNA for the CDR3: TGCAGTGCTGAAACAGGGGAGTCCTACGAGCAGTACTTC. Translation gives CSAETGESYEQYF.

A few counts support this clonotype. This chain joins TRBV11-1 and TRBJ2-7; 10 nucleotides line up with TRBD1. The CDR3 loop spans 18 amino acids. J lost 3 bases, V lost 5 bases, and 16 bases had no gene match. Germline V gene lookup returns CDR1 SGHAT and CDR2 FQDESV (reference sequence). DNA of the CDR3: TGTGCCAGCAGCCAGACAGGGGGCTTGGCGGGAGACCACTACGAGCAGTACTTC. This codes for CASSQTGGLAGDHYEQYF.

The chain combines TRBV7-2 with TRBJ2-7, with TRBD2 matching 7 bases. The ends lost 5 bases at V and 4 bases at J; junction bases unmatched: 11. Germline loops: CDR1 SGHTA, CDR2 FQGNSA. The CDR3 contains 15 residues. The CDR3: CASSALGGEVYEQYF. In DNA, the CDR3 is TGTGCCAGCAGCGCCTTGGGGGGGGAAGTATACGAGCAGTACTTC.

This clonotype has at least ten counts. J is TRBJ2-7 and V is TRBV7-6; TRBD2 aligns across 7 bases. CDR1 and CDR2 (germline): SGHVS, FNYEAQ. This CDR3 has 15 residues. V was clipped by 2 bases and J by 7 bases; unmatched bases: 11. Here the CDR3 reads CASSLLRAGEGEQYF. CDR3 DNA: TGTGCCAGCAGCTTACTTAGGGCGGGAGAAGGGGAGCAGTACTTC.

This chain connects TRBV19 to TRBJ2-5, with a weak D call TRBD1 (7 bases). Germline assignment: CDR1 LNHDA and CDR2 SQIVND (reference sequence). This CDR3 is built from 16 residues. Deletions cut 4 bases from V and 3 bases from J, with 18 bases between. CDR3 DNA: TGTGCCAGTAGTACCCTTATCGGAGGGGGCGAAGAGACCCAGTACTTC. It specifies CASSTLIGGGEETQYF. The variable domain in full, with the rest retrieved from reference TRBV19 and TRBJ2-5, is DGGITQSPKYLFRKEGQNVTLSCEQNLNHDAMYWYRQDPGQGLRLIYYSQIVNDFQKGDIAEGYSVSREKKESFPLTVTSAQKNPTAFYLCASSTLIGGGEETQYFGPGTRLLVL.

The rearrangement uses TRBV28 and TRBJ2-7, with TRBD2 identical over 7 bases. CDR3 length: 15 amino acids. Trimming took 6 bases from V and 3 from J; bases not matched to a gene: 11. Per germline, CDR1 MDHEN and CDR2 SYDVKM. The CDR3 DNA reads TGTGCCAGCAGGAGGTTAGCGGGTAACATCTACGAGCAGTACTTC. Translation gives CASRRLAGNIYEQYF.